This entry lists 14 T cell receptor beta chains sequenced from one sample in a study of cytomegalovirus exposure and HLA in healthy donors. The PCR made use of 60 Vbeta and 13 Jbeta primers. Measured with immunoSEQ multiplex PCR; TCRdb has only the in-frame clones, and not every one. The sample yields about 160,000 clones, 60% to 80% seen once. Sequencing was carried out using PBMCs. These receptors originate from a man in his forties or fifties in good health and CMV-seropositive.

The chain joins TRBV10-3 to TRBJ1-5, with D tentatively TRBD1 (5 bases). The CDR3 contains 13 residues. Deletions cut 10 bases from V and 4 bases from J, with 14 bases between. Germline values: CDR1 ENHRY, CDR2 SYGVKD. The CDR3 reads CATAEGLNQPQHF. The CDR3 bases are TGTGCCACCGCGGAGGGGCTTAATCAGCCCCAGCATTTT.

The rearrangement uses TRBV4-2 and TRBJ1-4; 7 positions match TRBD1. Per germline, CDR1 LGHNA and CDR2 YNFKEQ. V gave up 4 bases and J gave up 5 bases; unmatched junction bases: 10. The CDR3 totals 16 residues. The CDR3 DNA sequence: TGTGCCAGCAGCCCCCGAGTGGGGACAGAAAATGAAAAACTGTTTTTT. Encoded protein: CASSPRVGTENEKLFF.

The V call is TRBV5-1, the J call TRBJ1-1, with 7 bases identical to TRBD1. Trimming took 6 bases from V and 0 from J; bases not matched to a gene: 5. Germline V gene lookup returns CDR1 SGHRS and CDR2 YFSETQ. CDR3 size: 14 residues. CDR3 DNA: TGCGCCAGCACCAAGGGACAGATGAACACTGAAGCTTTCTTT. Its protein is CASTKGQMNTEAFF. The whole variable domain, filled in from reference TRBV5-1 and TRBJ1-1, reads KAGVTQTPRYLIKTRGQQVTLSCSPISGHRSVSWYQQTPGQGLQFLFEYFSETQRNKGNFPGRFSGRQFSNSRSEMNVSTLELGDSALYLCASTKGQMNTEAFFGQGTRLTVV.

This clone turned up a few times. The V gene is TRBV6-5, the J gene TRBJ2-3; 13 bases line up with TRBD2. This CDR3 is built from 15 residues. CDR1 and CDR2 (germline): MNHEY, SVGAGI. After removal of 8 bases from V and 1 base from J, the junction contained 3 bases not matched to a gene. CDR3 bases: TGTGCCAGCGGACTAGCGGGGGCCCGCACAGATACGCAGTATTTT. Residues: CASGLAGARTDTQYF.

The gene calls are TRBV27 and TRBJ2-7, with D tentatively TRBD1 (6 bases). Deletions cut 6 bases from V and 0 bases from J, with 21 bases between. CDR3 length: 17 amino acids. Per germline, CDR1 MNHEY and CDR2 SMNVEV (reference sequence). As DNA, the CDR3 is TGTGCCAGCAGATCCCTCGACAGGATCAATATCTCCTACGAGCAGTACTTC. Protein product: CASRSLDRINISYEQYF.

The CDR3 sequence: CASSLRQGADNEQFF. CDR3 nucleotides: TGTGCCAGCAGTCTGAGACAGGGTGCCGACAATGAGCAGTTCTTC. The V gene is TRBV6-1, the J gene TRBJ2-1, with 7 bases aligning to TRBD1. CDR1 MNHNS and CDR2 SASEGT come from the germline V gene. J lost 5 bases, V lost 5 bases, and 9 bases had no gene match. CDR3 size: 15 residues.

This sequence joins TRBV7-2 and TRBJ2-3; weak D call: TRBD1 (5 bases). Germline loops: CDR1 SGHTA, CDR2 FQGNSA. The ends were cut back, 3 bases at V and 7 bases at J, with 11 bases in the middle. This CDR3 is 13 amino acids long. The CDR3 protein is CASSLWGANTQYF. The CDR3 DNA is TGTGCCAGCAGCTTGTGGGGCGCGAATACGCAGTATTTT.

This chain uses TRBV15 with TRBJ1-5; maybe TRBD1 (5 bases). The germline V gene encodes CDR1 LNHNV and CDR2 YYDKDF (reference sequence). V was shortened by 3 bases and J by 4 bases, with 25 bases between the two germline ends. The CDR3 is 19 amino acids. DNA of the CDR3: TGTGCCACCAGCAGTAACGTGGGGGGAGGAAAGTTATTAAATCAGCCCCAGCATTTT. Amino acids: CATSSNVGGGKLLNQPQHF.

The chain has TRBV5-1 and TRBJ2-2; 13 bases fit TRBD2. Losses at the gene ends were 0 bases for V and 1 base for J; bases not matched to a gene: 6. The germline gives CDR1 SGHRS, CDR2 YFSETQ. The CDR3 is 19 amino acids. The CDR3 DNA reads as TGCGCCAGCAGCTTGGCTTTGCGACTAGCGGGGGGGAACACCGGGGAGCTGTTTTTT. This encodes CASSLALRLAGGNTGELFF.

This clone has just one count. This rearrangement joins TRBV5-1 to TRBJ2-7, with no clear D. The germline gives CDR1 SGHRS, CDR2 YFSETQ. This CDR3 has 13 amino acids. Deletions cut 5 bases from V and 0 bases from J, with 9 bases between. The CDR3 loop reads CASSYGHSYEQYF. CDR3 DNA: TGCGCCAGCAGTTATGGCCACTCCTACGAGCAGTACTTC. The variable domain in full, completed from reference TRBV5-1 and TRBJ2-7, reads KAGVTQTPRYLIKTRGQQVTLSCSPISGHRSVSWYQQTPGQGLQFLFEYFSETQRNKGNFPGRFSGRQFSNSRSEMNVSTLELGDSALYLCASSYGHSYEQYFGPGTRLTVT.

V gene TRBV4-1 combines with J gene TRBJ1-2, with D uncertain. The CDR3 loop spans 14 amino acids. Germline CDR1 MGHRA, CDR2 YSYEKL. Trimming cost V 6 bases and J 0 bases, with 11 bases left between them. CDR3: CASRPLGANYGYTF. CDR3 DNA sequence: TGCGCCAGCAGACCCCTGGGAGCTAACTATGGCTACACCTTC.

The V and J genes are TRBV11-3 and TRBJ2-3; D unclear. The CDR3 runs to 13 residues. Trimming took 3 bases from V and 1 from J, leaving 5 bases between them. Germline CDR1 and CDR2: SGHNT and YENEEA. The CDR3 here is CASSFEGTDTQYF. In DNA form, the CDR3 reads TGTGCCAGCAGCTTTGAGGGCACAGATACGCAGTATTTT. The full variable domain, rest sourced from reference TRBV11-3 and TRBJ2-3, is EAGVVQSPRYKIIEKKQPVAFWCNPISGHNTLYWYLQNLGQGPELLIRYENEEAVDDSQLPKDRFSAERLKGVDSTLKIQPAELGDSAVYLCASSFEGTDTQYFGPGTRLTVL.

This clone was seen a handful of times. The chain combines TRBV6-6 with TRBJ1-6; 9 nucleotides agree with TRBD1. Germline V gene sequence: CDR1 MNHNY, CDR2 SVGAGI (reference sequence). This CDR3 region has 16 residues. V shed 6 bases, J shed 7 bases, and the junction held 10 bases outside the gene matches. In nucleotides, the CDR3 is TGTGCCAGCAGACAGGGGGCGCAAGTAAGGAATTCACCCCTCCACTTT. It encodes CASRQGAQVRNSPLHF.

The chain has TRBV7-2 and TRBJ2-7; 11 nucleotides line up with TRBD2. This CDR3 has 15 amino acids. Germline values: CDR1 SGHTA, CDR2 FQGNSA. V shed 2 bases and J 2 bases; nucleotides not matched to a gene: 2. CDR3 in amino acids: CASSLWGLAAYEQYF. The CDR3, as DNA: TGTGCCAGCAGCTTATGGGGACTAGCGGCCTACGAGCAGTACTTC.